This T cell receptor (beta chain) originates from a study of blood T cell repertoires in COVID-19. Study details: Samples came from the United States, Italy and Spain, spanning acute and convalescent COVID-19. Nucleic acid was either cDNA or gDNA, and it came from T cells, B-cell-depleted T cells, or PBMCs.

Across 24 US areas, participants ranged in age from roughly 18 to 89 years. Authors' methods: Nucleated cell counts were estimated from reference gene primer amplification. Clones were read by immunoSEQ multiplex PCR, and TCRdb kept only the in-frame ones, dropping some. The V and J calls and clone size were taken over from that table, and D and trimming were inferred from the DNA. This sample has over 200,000 clones, with approximately 88% found just once. Sequenced: PBMCs or T cells enriched from blood (not recorded which). This receptor was identified in a woman aged 30 to 39 who had been exposed to COVID-19.

The CDR3 loop is CASSSGGSGLGYNEQFF. Here the CDR3 DNA reads TGTGCCAGCAGCTCAGGAGGTTCGGGACTAGGGTACAATGAGCAGTTCTTC. The J gene is TRBJ2-1, the V gene TRBV13; 8 bases are a match to TRBD2. Germline assignment: CDR1 PRHDT and CDR2 FYEKMQ (reference sequence). The V and J ends lost 4 bases and 4 bases, in that order; junction bases with no gene match: 12. The CDR3 is 17 residues long.